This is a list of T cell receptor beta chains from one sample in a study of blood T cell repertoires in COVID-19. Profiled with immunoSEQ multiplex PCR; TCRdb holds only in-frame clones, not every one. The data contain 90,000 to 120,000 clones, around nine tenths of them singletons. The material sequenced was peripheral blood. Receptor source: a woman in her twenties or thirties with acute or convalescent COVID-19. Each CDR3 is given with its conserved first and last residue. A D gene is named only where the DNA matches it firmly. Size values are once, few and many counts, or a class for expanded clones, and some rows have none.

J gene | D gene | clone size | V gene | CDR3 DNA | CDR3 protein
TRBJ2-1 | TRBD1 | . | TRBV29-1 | TGCAGCGCAGGGGGCTCCTACAATGAGCAGTTCTTC | CSAGGSYNEQFF
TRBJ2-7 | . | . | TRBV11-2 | TGTGCCAGCAGCTTAGTGGGGCGGCGTACCTCCTACGAGCAGTACTTC | CASSLVGRRTSYEQYF
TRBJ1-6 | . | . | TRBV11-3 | TGTGCCAGCAGCTCAAATCCGACAGACTATAATTCACCCCTCCACTTT | CASSSNPTDYNSPLHF
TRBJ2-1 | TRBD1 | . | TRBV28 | TGTGCCAGCACCCAGGACAGGGTATTCGATGAGCAGTTCTTC | CASTQDRVFDEQFF
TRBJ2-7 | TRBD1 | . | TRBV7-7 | TGTGCCAGCAGCTTATCCTTAGGACAGGGCTACGAGCAGTACTTC | CASSLSLGQGYEQYF
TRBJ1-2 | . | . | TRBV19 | TGTGCCAGTAGTATTCGACAGGATACTGGCTACACCTTC | CASSIRQDTGYTF
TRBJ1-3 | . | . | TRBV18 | TGTGCCAGCTCCAGATCGACAGTCTCTGGAAACACCATATATTTT | CASSRSTVSGNTIYF
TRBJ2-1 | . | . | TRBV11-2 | TGTGCCAGCAGCCCTTCTTACAATGAGCAGTTCTTC | CASSPSYNEQFF
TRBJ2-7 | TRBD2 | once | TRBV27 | TGTGCCAGCAGCCGCGGGAGGCCCCCGTACTTC | CASSRGRPPYF
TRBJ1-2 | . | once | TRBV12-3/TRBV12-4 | TGTGCCAGCAGTTTAGGATCGGCGGGTGGCTACACCTTC | CASSLGSAGGYTF
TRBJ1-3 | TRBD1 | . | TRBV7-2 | TGTGCCAGCAGCCGGACAGGGGCTGGAAACACCATATATTTT | CASSRTGAGNTIYF
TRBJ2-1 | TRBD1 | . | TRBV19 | TGTGCCAGTAGTACTGACAGGGGGCGCTCCGATGAGCAGTTCTTC | CASSTDRGRSDEQFF
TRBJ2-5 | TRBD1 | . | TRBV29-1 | TGCAGCGTTGAAGACCCACAGGGGGTGATAGGTGAGACCCAGTACTTC | CSVEDPQGVIGETQYF
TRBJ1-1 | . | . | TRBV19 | TGTGCCAGTACTCCGACAGGAAACACTGAAGCTTTCTTT | CASTPTGNTEAFF
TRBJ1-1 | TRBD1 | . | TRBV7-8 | TGTGCCAGCAGCCCAAAGACAGGGTTGTCTTTGGAAGTTGTGAACACTGAAGCTTTCTTT | CASSPKTGLSLEVVNTEAFF